This T cell receptor (beta chain) derives from a study of identical twins. V was trimmed by 3 bases and J by 4 bases, leaving 4 bases between them. This CDR3 comprises 11 residues. Germline lookup yields CDR1 SGDLS and CDR2 YYNGEE. Overall study results and limits: Conclusions came from cross-sectional statistical analysis, not from following the same donors.

This clonotype has just a few counts. Its antigen remains unidentified. MiXCR, run by TCRdb on the 5' RACE reads, gives a single entry per CDR3 protein. The table records a few hundred thousand distinct CDR3 sequences, over 8.5% of them present only once. The data were also submitted as part of a second study, on yellow fever vaccine responses in identical twins. From that paper: In identical twins, vaccine T cell responses appeared partly shared and partly individual.

The V call is TRBV9, the J call TRBJ1-1; no clear D gene. This receptor was obtained from a woman under 30 in good health. The sample was CD8+ T cells sorted from blood. CDR3 sequence (DNA): TGTGCCAGCAGCGAAGTCACTGAAGCTTTCTTT. Amino acids: CASSEVTEAFF.